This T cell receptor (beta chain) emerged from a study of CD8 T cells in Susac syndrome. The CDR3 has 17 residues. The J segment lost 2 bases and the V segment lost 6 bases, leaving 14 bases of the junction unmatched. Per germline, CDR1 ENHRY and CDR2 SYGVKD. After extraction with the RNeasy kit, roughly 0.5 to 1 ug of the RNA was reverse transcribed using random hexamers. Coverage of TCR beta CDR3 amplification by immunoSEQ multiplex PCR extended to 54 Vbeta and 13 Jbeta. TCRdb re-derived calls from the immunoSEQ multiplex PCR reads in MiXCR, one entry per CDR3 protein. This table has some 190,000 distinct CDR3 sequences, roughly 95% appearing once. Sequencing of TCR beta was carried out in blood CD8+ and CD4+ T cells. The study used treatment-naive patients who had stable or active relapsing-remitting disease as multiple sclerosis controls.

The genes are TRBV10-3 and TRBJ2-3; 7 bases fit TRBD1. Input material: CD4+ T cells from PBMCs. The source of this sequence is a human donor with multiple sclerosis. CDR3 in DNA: TGTGCCATCAGACCGGACAGGCCAAAGGATTACACAGATACGCAGTATTTT. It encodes CAIRPDRPKDYTDTQYF.